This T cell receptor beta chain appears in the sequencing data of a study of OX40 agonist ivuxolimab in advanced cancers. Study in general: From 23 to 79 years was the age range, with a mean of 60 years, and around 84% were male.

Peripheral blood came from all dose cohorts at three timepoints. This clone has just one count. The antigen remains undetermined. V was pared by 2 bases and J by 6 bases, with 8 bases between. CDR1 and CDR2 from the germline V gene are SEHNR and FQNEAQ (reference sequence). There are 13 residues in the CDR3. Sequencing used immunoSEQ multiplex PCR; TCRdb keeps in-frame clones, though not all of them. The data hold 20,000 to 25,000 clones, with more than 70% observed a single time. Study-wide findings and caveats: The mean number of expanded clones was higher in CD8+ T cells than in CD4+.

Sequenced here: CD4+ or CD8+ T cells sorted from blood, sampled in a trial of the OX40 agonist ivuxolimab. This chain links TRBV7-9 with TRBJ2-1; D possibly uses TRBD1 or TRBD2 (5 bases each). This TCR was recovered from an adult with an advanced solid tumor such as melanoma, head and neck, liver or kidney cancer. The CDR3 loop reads CASSLRGPNEQFF. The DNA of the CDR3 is TGTGCCAGCAGCTTACGGGGCCCCAATGAGCAGTTCTTC.